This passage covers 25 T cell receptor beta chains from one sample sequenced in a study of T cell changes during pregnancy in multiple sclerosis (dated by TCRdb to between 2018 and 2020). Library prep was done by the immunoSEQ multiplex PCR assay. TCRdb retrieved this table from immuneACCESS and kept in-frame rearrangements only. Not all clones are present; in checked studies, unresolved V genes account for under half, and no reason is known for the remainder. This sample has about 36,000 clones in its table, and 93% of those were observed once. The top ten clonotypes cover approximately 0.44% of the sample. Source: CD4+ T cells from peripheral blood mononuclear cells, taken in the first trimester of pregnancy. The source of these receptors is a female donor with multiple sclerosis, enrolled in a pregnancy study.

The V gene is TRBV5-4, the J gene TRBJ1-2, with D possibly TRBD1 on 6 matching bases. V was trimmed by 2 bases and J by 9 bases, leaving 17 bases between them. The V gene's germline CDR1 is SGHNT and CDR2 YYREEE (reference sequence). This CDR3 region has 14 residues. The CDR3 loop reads CASSLLHRDASYTF. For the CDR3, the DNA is TGTGCCAGCAGCTTACTTCACAGGGACGCGAGCTACACCTTC.

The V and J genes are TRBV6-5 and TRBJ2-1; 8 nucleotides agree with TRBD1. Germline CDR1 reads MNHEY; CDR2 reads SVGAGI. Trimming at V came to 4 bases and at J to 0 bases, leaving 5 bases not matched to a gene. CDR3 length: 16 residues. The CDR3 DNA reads TGTGCCAGCAGTTTGGGACAGGACAGCTCCTACAATGAGCAGTTCTTC. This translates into CASSLGQDSSYNEQFF.

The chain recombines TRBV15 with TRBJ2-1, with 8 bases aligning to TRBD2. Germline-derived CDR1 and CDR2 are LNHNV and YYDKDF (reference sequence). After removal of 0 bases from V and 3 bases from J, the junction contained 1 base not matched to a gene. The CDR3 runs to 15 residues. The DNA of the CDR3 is TGTGCCACCAGCAGAGAAGCGGGGGTCTACAATGAGCAGTTCTTC. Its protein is CATSREAGVYNEQFF.

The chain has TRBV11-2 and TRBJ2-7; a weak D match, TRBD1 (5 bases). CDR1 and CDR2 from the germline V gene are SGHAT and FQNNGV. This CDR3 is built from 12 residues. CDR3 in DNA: TGTGCCAGCAGCTCTGACCGCAGGGCCGCACACGTC. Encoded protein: CASSSDRRAAHV.

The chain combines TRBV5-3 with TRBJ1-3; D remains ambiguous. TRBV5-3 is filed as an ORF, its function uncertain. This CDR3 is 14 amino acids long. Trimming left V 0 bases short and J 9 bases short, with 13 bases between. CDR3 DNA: TGTGCCAGAAGCTTGGTGTACGGCGAGGGCACCATATATTTT. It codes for CARSLVYGEGTIYF.

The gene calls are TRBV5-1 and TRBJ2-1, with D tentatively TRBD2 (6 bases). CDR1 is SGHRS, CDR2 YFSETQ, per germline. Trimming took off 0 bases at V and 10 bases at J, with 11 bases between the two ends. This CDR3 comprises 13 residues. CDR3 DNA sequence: TGCGCCAGCAGCTTGGAATCCAGCGGGGAGCAGTTCTTC. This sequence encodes CASSLESSGEQFF.

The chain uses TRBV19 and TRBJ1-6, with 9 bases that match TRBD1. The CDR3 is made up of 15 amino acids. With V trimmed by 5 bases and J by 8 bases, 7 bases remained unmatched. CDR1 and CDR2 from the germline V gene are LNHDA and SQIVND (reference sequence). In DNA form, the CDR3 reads TGTGCCAGTAGTGACTCGGGACAGGGCGATTCACCCCTCCACTTT. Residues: CASSDSGQGDSPLHF.

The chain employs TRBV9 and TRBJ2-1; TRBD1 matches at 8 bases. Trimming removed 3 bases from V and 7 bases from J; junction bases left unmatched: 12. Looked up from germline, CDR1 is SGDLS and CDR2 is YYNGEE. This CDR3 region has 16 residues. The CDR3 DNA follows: TGTGCCAGCAGCGCGAGCCCCTGGACAGGGATGAATGAGCAGTTCTTC. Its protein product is CASSASPWTGMNEQFF.

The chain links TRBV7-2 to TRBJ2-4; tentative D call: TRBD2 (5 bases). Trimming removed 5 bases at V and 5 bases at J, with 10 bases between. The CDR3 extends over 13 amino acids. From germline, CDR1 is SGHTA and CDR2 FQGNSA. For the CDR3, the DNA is TGTGCCAGCAGCCGGACTCTTCAAAACATTCAGTACTTC. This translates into CASSRTLQNIQYF.

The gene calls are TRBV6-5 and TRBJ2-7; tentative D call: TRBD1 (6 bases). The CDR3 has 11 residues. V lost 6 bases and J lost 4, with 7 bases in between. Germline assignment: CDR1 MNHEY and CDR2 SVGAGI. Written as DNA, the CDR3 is TGTGCCAGCAGCAGGGGTTACGAGCAGTACTTC. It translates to CASSRGYEQYF.

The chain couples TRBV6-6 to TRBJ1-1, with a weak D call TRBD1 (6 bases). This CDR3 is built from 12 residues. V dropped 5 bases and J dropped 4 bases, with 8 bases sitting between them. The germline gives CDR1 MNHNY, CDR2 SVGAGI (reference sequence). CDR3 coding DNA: TGTGCCAGCAGTCGGACAGTCACTGAAGCTTTCTTT. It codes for CASSRTVTEAFF.

CDR3 amino acids: CASSRDSHTGELFF. The CDR3 nucleotides are TGTGCCAGCAGCCGGGACAGCCACACCGGGGAGCTGTTTTTT. The chain carries TRBV7-8 and TRBJ2-2; 7 bases map to TRBD1. Germline CDR1 and CDR2: SGHVS and FQNEAQ. The junction had 3 bases not matched to a gene; V was cut back by 5 bases and J by 3 bases. The CDR3 is made up of 14 amino acids.

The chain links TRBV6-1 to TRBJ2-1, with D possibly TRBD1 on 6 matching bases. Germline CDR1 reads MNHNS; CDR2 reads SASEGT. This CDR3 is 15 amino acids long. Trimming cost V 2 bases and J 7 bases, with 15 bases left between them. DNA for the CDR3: TGTGCCAGCAGTGAAAGGCAGGGGCAAAGTAATGAGCAGTTCTTC. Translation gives CASSERQGQSNEQFF.

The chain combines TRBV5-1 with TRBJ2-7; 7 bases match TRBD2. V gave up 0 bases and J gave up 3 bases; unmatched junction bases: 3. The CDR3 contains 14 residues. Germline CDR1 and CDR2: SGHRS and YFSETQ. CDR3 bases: TGCGCCAGCAGCTTGGTGGGGGACTACTACGAGCAGTACTTC. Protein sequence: CASSLVGDYYEQYF.

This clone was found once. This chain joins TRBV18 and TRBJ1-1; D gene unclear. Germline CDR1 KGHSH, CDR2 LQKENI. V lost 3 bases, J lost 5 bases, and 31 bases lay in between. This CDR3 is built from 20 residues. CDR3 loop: CASSPPDRAGANYFRTEAFF. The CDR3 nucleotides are TGTGCCAGCTCACCTCCCGATCGTGCAGGTGCCAATTACTTTAGGACTGAAGCTTTCTTT. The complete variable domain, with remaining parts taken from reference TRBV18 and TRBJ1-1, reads NAGVMQNPRHLVRRRGQEARLRCSPMKGHSHVYWYRQLPEEGLKFMVYLQKENIIDESGMPKERFSAEFPKEGPSILRIQQVVRGDSAAYFCASSPPDRAGANYFRTEAFFGQGTRLTVV.

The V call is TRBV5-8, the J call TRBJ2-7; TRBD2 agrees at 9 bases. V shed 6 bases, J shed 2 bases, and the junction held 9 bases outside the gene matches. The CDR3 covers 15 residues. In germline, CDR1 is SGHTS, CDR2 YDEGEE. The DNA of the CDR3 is TGTGCCAGCACCCTCCGGGCTAGCGGGACCTACGAGCAGTACTTC. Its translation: CASTLRASGTYEQYF.

The CDR3 DNA reads as TGTGCCAGCAGTTTATCCCTGGGAGGTTTAGTTTTGGGTCGGACAGATACGCAGTATTTT. Translating it yields CASSLSLGGLVLGRTDTQYF. The J gene is TRBJ2-3, the V gene TRBV27, with D maybe TRBD2 (6 bases). This CDR3 is 20 amino acids long. CDR1 and CDR2 from the germline V gene are MNHEY and SMNVEV (reference sequence). V was clipped by 0 bases and J by 3 bases, with 25 bases between them.

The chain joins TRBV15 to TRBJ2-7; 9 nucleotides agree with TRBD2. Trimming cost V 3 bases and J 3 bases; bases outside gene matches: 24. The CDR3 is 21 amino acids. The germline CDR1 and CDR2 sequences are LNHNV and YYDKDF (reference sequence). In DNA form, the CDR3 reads TGTGCCACCAGCAGCCGGTCCGGGCCTGGGCTAGCGGGGCCACCGGTCTACGAGCAGTACTTC. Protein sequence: CATSSRSGPGLAGPPVYEQYF.

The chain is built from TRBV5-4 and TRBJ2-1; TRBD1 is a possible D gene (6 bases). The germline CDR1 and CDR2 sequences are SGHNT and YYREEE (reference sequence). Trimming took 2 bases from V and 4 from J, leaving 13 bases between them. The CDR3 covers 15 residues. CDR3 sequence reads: CASSFETGQYNEQFF. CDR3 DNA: TGTGCCAGCAGCTTCGAGACAGGCCAATACAATGAGCAGTTCTTC.

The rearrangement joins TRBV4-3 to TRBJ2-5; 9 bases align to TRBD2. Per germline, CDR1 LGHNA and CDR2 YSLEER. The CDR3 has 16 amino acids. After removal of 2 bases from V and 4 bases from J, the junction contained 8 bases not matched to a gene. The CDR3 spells CASSQLLSGGGETQYF. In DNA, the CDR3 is TGCGCCAGCAGCCAACTACTTAGCGGGGGAGGAGAGACCCAGTACTTC.

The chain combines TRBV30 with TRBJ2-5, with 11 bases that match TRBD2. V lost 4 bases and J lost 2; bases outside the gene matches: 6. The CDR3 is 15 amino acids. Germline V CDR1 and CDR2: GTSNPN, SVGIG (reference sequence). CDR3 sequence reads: CAWMTSGVPQETQYF. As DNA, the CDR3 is TGTGCCTGGATGACTAGCGGGGTACCTCAAGAGACCCAGTACTTC.

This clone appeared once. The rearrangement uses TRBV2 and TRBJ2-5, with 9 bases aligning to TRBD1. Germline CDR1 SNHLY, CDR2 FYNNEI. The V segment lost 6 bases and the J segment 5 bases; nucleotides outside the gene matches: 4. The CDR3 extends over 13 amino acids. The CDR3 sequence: CASRRQGVETQYF. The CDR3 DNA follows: TGTGCCAGCAGGCGACAGGGGGTTGAGACCCAGTACTTC.

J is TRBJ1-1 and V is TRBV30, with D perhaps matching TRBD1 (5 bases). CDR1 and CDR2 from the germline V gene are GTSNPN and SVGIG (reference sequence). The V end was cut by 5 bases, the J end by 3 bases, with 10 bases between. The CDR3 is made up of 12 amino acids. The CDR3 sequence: CAWQGIYTEAFF. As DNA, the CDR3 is TGTGCCTGGCAGGGAATCTACACTGAAGCTTTCTTT.

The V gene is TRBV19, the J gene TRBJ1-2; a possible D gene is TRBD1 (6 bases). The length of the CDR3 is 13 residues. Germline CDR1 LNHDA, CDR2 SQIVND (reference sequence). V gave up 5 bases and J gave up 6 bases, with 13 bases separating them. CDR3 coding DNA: TGTGCCAGTAGTCTCCGAGGGGGGGATGGCTACACCTTC. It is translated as CASSLRGGDGYTF.

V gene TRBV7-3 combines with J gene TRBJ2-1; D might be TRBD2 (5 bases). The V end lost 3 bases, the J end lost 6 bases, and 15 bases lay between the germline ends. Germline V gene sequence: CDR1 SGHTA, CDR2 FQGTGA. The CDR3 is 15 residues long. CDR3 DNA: TGTGCCAGCAGCTTTGTCGCCTCCGAGGGCAATGAGCAGTTCTTC. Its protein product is CASSFVASEGNEQFF.